The TCR beta chain described here comes from a study of shared clonotypes between healthy human individuals. Per the original methods: As immunoSEQ supplied junction-only sequences (without quality scores), filtering differed. Assay: immunoSEQ multiplex PCR; the TCRdb copy retains only in-frame clones and omits some. That table furnishes V, J and clone size, whereas the DNA furnished D and trimming. The repertoire has fewer than 3 million clones, 85% to 95% of them found once; the top ten carry around 0.38%. This CDR3 is 17 amino acids long. The J segment lost 3 bases and the V segment lost 6 bases, leaving 8 bases of the junction unmatched. Per germline, CDR1 MDHEN and CDR2 SYDVKM. This clone appeared a single time. Partitioning of CD4+ cells yielded a CD45RA+ naive subset and a CD45RA-negative memory subset.

Sequenced: naive CD4+ T cells from PBMCs. Subset noted: CD45RA+ positively selected. This receptor was taken from a man between 18 and 29 years old in good health. Some clones in this sample may be carry-over from other donors' samples. The rearrangement links TRBV28 to TRBJ2-1, with 13 bases lining up with TRBD2. CDR3 sequence (DNA): TGTGCCAGCAGCCGTCCGGGACTAGCGGGAAACTACAATGAGCAGTTCTTC. Protein: CASSRPGLAGNYNEQFF.